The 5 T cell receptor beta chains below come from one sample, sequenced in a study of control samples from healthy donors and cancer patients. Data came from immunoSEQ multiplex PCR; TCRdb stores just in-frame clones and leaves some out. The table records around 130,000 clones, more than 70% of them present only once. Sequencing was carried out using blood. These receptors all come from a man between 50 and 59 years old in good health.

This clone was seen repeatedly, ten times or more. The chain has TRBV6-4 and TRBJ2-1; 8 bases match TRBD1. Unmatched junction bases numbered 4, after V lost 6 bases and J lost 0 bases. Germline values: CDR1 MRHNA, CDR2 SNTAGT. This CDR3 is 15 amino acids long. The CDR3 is CASSLTGGSYNEQFF. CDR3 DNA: TGTGCCAGCAGCCTAACAGGGGGCTCCTACAATGAGCAGTTCTTC.

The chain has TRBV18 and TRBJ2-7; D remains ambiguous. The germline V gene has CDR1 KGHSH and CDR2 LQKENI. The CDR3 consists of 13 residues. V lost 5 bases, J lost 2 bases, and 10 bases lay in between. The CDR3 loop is CASSSDGTYEQYF. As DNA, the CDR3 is TGTGCCAGCTCAAGTGACGGAACCTACGAGCAGTACTTC.

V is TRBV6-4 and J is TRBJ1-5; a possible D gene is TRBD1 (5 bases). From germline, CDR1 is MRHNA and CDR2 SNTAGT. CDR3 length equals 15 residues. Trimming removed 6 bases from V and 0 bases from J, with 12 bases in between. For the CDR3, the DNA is TGTGCCAGCAGCGTGGGGGGGTATAGCAATCAGCCCCAGCATTTT. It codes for CASSVGGYSNQPQHF.

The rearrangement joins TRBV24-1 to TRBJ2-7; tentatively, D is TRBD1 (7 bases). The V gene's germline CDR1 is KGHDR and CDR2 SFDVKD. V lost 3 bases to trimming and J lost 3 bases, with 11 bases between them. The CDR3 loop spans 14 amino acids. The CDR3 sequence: CATSDSQGGYEQYF. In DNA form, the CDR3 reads TGTGCCACCAGTGATAGCCAGGGGGGCTACGAGCAGTACTTC.

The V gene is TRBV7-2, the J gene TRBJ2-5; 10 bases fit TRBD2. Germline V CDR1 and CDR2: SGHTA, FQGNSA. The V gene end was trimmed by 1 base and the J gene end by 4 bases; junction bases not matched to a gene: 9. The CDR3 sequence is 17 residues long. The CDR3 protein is CASSLGGSGRIGETQYF. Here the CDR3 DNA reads TGTGCCAGCAGCTTAGGCGGTAGCGGGAGGATTGGAGAGACCCAGTACTTC.